Below, one T cell receptor beta chain is given with its context. The sample comes from a study of blood T cell repertoires in COVID-19. Original handling: Quantification of nucleated cells was approximated via reference gene primer amplification. Clones were read by immunoSEQ multiplex PCR, and TCRdb kept only the in-frame ones, dropping some. Clonal size and the V and J genes are those of that table, whereas D and trimming came from the DNA. The sample carries a few hundred thousand clones, roughly 87% recorded once. Material for sequencing was PBMCs or T cells enriched from blood (not recorded which). The TCR sequence derives from a young woman who had recovered from COVID-19.

The CDR3 DNA sequence: TGTGCCAGCAGCCAAGAGGCGGGGACGAGCAATCAGCCCCAGCATTTT. It yields the protein CASSQEAGTSNQPQHF. The genes are TRBV4-2 and TRBJ1-5; TRBD1 is a possible D gene (5 bases). Deletions cut 0 bases from V and 1 base from J, with 10 bases between. The length of the CDR3 is 16 residues. Per the germline V gene, CDR1 is LGHNA and CDR2 is YNFKEQ.